Each of the 5 T cell receptor beta chains below was sequenced from the same sample in a study of blood T cell repertoires in COVID-19. The repertoire was sequenced with immunoSEQ multiplex PCR; TCRdb's copy has only in-frame clones and lacks some. The data contain about 230,000 clones, around nine tenths of them singletons. The sequencing sample was made of PBMCs or T cells enriched from blood (not recorded which). These receptors were collected from a young woman with acute COVID-19.

J is TRBJ1-2 and V is TRBV7-2; D unresolved. V lost 1 base and J lost 3, with 6 bases in between. Germline assignment: CDR1 SGHTA and CDR2 FQGNSA. This CDR3 is built from 13 residues. CDR3 nucleotide sequence: TGTGCCAGCAGCTTAGACAGATACTATGGCTACACCTTC. This gives the protein CASSLDRYYGYTF.

This chain links TRBV9 with TRBJ2-7, with TRBD2 matching over 7 bases. The ends lost 3 bases at V and 8 bases at J; junction bases unmatched: 5. This CDR3 is built from 12 residues. Per germline, CDR1 SGDLS and CDR2 YYNGEE. CDR3 sequence: CASSGLGGKQYF. The DNA for the CDR3 is TGTGCCAGCAGCGGCCTCGGGGGGAAGCAGTACTTC.

J is TRBJ2-1 and V is TRBV5-1, with 7 bases that match TRBD1. Germline values: CDR1 SGHRS, CDR2 YFSETQ. This CDR3 is 14 amino acids long. J gave up 5 bases and V 0 bases, and 2 bases lay outside the gene matches. CDR3 in amino acids: CASSLGQGDNEQFF. CDR3 DNA sequence: TGCGCCAGCAGCTTGGGACAGGGTGACAATGAGCAGTTCTTC.

CDR3 sequence (DNA): TGTGCCAGCAGCTTAGAGGGGACAGGGGAAAAACTGTTTTTT. It specifies CASSLEGTGEKLFF. The J gene is TRBJ1-4, the V gene TRBV7-2; 9 bases map to TRBD1. The V and J ends lost 1 base and 8 bases, in that order; junction bases with no gene match: 2. Germline CDR1 is SGHTA and CDR2 is FQGNSA. This CDR3 region has 14 residues.

The genes are TRBV2 and TRBJ2-1; 8 bases align to TRBD2. J lost 6 bases, V lost 5 bases, and 3 bases had no gene match. The length of the CDR3 is 13 residues. Germline V gene data show CDR1 as SNHLY and CDR2 as FYNNEI. The CDR3 loop is CASSPLAVNEQFF. Here the CDR3 DNA reads TGTGCCAGCAGTCCACTAGCGGTCAATGAGCAGTTCTTC.